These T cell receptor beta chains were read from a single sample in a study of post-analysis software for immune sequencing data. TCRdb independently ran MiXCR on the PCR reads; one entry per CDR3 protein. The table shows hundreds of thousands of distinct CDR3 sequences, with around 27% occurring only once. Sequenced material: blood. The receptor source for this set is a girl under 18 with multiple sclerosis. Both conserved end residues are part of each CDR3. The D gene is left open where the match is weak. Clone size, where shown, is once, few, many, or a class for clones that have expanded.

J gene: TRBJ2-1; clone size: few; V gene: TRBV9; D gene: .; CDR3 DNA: TGTGCCAGCAGCGCCGGGACCGCCCGGGACTACAATGAGCAGTTCTTC; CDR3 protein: CASSAGTARDYNEQFF
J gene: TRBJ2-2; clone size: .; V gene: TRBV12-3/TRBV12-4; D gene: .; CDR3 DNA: TGTGCCAGCAAGCGTTACCCCGGGGAGCTGTTTTTT; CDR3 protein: CASKRYPGELFF
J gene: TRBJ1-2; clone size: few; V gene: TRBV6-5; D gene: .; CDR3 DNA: TGTGCCAGCAGTTACTCGTCAGGCTTCTATGGCTACACCTTC; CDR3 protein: CASSYSSGFYGYTF
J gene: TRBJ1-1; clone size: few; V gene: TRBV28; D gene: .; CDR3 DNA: TGTGCCAGCAGTTTTAGTTTGGGGACGAACACTGAAGCTTTCTTT; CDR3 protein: CASSFSLGTNTEAFF
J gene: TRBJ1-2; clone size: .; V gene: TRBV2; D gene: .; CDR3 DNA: TGTGCCAGCAGGGGCAGGGGCGTCCGGAAAAACCTCTCCCTCTATGGCTACACCTTC; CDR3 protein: CASRGRGVRKNLSLYGYTF
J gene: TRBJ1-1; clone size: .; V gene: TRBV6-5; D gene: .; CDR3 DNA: TGTGCCAGCAGTTACGGGGGGCGAAGGACTGAAGCTTTCTTT; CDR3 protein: CASSYGGRRTEAFF
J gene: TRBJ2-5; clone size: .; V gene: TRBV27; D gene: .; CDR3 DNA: TGTGCCAGCAGCCCCCACGGCAACCTACAAGAGACCCAGTACTTC; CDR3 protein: CASSPHGNLQETQYF
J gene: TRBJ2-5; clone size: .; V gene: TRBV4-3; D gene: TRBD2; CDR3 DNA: TGCGCCGGCAGCCAAGATGAAGCGAGCGGGAGCTGGGAGACCCAGTACTTC; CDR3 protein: CAGSQDEASGSWETQYF
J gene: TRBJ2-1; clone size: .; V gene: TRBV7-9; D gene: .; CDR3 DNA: TGTGCCAGCAACAACAGTCCCGACCAGAGCTCCTACAATGAGCAGTTCTTC; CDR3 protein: CASNNSPDQSSYNEQFF
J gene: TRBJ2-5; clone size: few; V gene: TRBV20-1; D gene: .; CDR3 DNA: TGCAGTGTTAGCCTCTCGGTTGGAGAGACCCAGTACTTC; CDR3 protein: CSVSLSVGETQYF
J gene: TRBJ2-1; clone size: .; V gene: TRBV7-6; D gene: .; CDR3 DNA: TGTGCCAGCAGCGCCGGAGCAGGGCAGTTCTTC; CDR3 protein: CASSAGAGQFF
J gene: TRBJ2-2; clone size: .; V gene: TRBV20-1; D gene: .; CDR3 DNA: TGCAGTGCTACCGGGACAACGAACACCGGGGAGCTGTTTTTT; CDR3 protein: CSATGTTNTGELFF
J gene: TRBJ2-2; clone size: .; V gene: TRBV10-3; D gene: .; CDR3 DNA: TGTGCCACAAGGGGCAGAACAGGTGACACCGGGGAGCTGTTTTTT; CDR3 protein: CATRGRTGDTGELFF
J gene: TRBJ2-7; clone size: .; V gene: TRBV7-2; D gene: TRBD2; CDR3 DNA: TGTGCCAGCAGCTTCTCGGGCCGACTAGCGGGAGGTTCCTACGAGCAGTACTTC; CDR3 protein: CASSFSGRLAGGSYEQYF
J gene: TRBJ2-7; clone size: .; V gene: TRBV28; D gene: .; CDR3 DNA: TGTGCCAGCAGGTCCACCCCCTACGAGCAGTACTTC; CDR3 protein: CASRSTPYEQYF
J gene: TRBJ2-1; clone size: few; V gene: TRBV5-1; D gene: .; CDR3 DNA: TGCGCCAGCAGCTCCGAGAGAAGGGTCAGTAAGCAGTTCTTC; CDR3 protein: CASSSERRVSKQFF
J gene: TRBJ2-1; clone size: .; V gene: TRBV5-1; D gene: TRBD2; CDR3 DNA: TGCGCCAGCAGCTTGTGGACTAGCGGGATCAACAATGAGCAGTTCTTC; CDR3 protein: CASSLWTSGINNEQFF
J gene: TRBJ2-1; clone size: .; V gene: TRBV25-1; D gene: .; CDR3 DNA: TGTGCCAGCAGTGAAGGGGGCGGCGGAGTAGTGATCTACAATGAGCAGTTCTTC; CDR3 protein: CASSEGGGGVVIYNEQFF
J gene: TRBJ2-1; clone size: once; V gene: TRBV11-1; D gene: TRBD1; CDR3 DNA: TGTGCCAGCAGCTTAGGGCCCGGACAGGGGGAGGACAATGAGCAGTTCTTC; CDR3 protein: CASSLGPGQGEDNEQFF
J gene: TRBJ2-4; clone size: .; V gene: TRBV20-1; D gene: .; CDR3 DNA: TGCAGTGCTAGTGGATATGAGCTAGCCAAAAACATTCAGTACTTC; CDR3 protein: CSASGYELAKNIQYF